The T cell receptor (beta chain) described here comes from a study of long-term antiretroviral therapy in people with HIV. Background on the study: First collections came about a decade before the 2015 immediate-ART recommendation. Study-wide results and caveats: Diversity measured after ART increased yet remained under transplant donor controls.

This CDR3 is built from 13 residues. With 1 base removed from V and 6 bases from J, the gap between germline ends came to 10 bases. The V gene's germline CDR1 is SEHNR and CDR2 FQNEAQ (reference sequence). Comment on this clone: Its antigen remains unknown.

Survey level was the resolution at which the v3.0 immunoSEQ assay ran. The assay was immunoSEQ multiplex PCR, and TCRdb's table has in-frame clones only and misses some. The data hold about 28,000 clones, with 84% observed a single time. The gene calls are TRBV7-9 and TRBJ2-7, with TRBD2 as a possible D gene (5 bases). This TCR derives from a man younger than 35 with HIV. The sample consisted of unsorted PBMCs, taken 0.4 years after starting antiretroviral therapy. The CDR3 DNA reads as TGTGCCAGCAGCTTAGGGACCCGGGGCGAGCAGTACTTC. Translation gives CASSLGTRGEQYF.